These 14 T cell receptor beta chains originate from one sample sequenced in a study of cytomegalovirus exposure and HLA in healthy donors. This PCR relied on a set of 60 Vbeta primers and 13 Jbeta primers. The protocol was immunoSEQ multiplex PCR, while the TCRdb copy is restricted to in-frame clones and leaves out a portion. Of 180,000 or so clones in the sample, 72% were seen once. The sequenced sample was PBMCs. These receptors came from a human donor in good health.

The rearrangement joins TRBV9 to TRBJ1-4, with 7 positions matching TRBD1. CDR3 size: 15 residues. Trimming at V came to 4 bases and at J to 3 bases, leaving 6 bases not matched to a gene. CDR1 and CDR2 from the germline V gene are SGDLS and YYNGEE. For the CDR3, the DNA is TGTGCCAGCAGCTTCCGACAGGGCGCTAATGAAAAACTGTTTTTT. Translation gives CASSFRQGANEKLFF.

The chain is built from TRBV7-3 and TRBJ2-7; tentatively, D is TRBD2 (6 bases). The CDR3 is 13 amino acids. Trimming shortened V by 5 bases and J by 6 bases, and 14 bases separated the two germline ends. Germline V gives CDR1 SGHTA, CDR2 FQGTGA. As DNA, the CDR3 is TGTGCCAGCAGCCCCGCGCGGGGATCCGAGCAGTACTTC. As protein: CASSPARGSEQYF.

V usage is TRBV7-8 and J usage is TRBJ2-1; tentative D call: TRBD2 (5 bases). With 1 base removed from V and 13 bases from J, the gap between germline ends came to 11 bases. The germline gives CDR1 SGHVS, CDR2 FQNEAQ. The CDR3 sequence is 12 residues long. CDR3 region: CASSLDLTNQFF. Written as DNA, the CDR3 is TGTGCCAGCAGCTTAGATCTGACTAATCAGTTCTTC.

Only a few counts were recorded for this clone. The chain has TRBV18 and TRBJ1-5; 9 bases are shared with TRBD1. The junction had 1 base not matched to a gene; V was cut back by 3 bases and J by 1 base. This CDR3 is built from 15 residues. Germline CDR1 and CDR2: KGHSH and LQKENI. The CDR3 here is CASSPGQGSNQPQHF. The DNA for the CDR3 is TGTGCCAGCTCACCGGGACAGGGAAGCAATCAGCCCCAGCATTTT.

The J gene is TRBJ2-1, the V gene TRBV11-3; perhaps TRBD2 as D (7 bases). V dropped 5 bases and J dropped 2 bases, with 13 bases sitting between them. Germline V gene data show CDR1 as SGHNT and CDR2 as YENEEA. CDR3 length: 15 amino acids. Here the CDR3 DNA reads TGTGCCAGCAGCATAGGGGGGGAAACCTACAATGAGCAGTTCTTC. This gives the protein CASSIGGETYNEQFF.

This sequence joins TRBV6-5 and TRBJ1-6, with 8 bases lining up with TRBD1. The V gene's germline CDR1 is MNHEY and CDR2 SVGAGI. V gave up 5 bases and J gave up 5 bases; unmatched junction bases: 5. CDR3 length: 15 residues. CDR3 protein: CASSRLDRDNSPLHF. CDR3 DNA sequence: TGTGCCAGCAGTCGGTTGGACAGGGATAATTCACCCCTCCACTTT.

The V and J genes are TRBV4-1 and TRBJ2-5; 13 nucleotides line up with TRBD2. Matching the DNA end better, TRBJ2-7 makes the J call doubtful. CDR1 MGHRA and CDR2 YSYEKL come from the germline V gene. This CDR3 is 16 amino acids long. CDR3 loop: CASSQVTSGGLYEQYF. The CDR3 bases are TGCGCCAGCAGCCAAGTGACTAGCGGGGGGTTGTACGAGCAGTACTTC.

This chain connects TRBV10-3 to TRBJ1-1, with 8 nucleotides matching TRBD1. With V trimmed by 6 bases and J by 3 bases, 6 bases remained unmatched. The CDR3 sequence is 14 residues long. CDR1 and CDR2 (germline): ENHRY, SYGVKD. CDR3: CAIRRPTGDTEAFF. CDR3 nucleotide sequence: TGTGCCATCAGGAGACCGACAGGGGACACTGAAGCTTTCTTT.

The rearrangement uses TRBV2 and TRBJ2-7, with 7 positions matching TRBD1. The CDR3 is 14 residues long. V dropped 8 bases and J dropped 2; count of bases not matched to a gene: 9. The germline V gene encodes CDR1 SNHLY and CDR2 FYNNEI. The CDR3 DNA sequence: TGTGCCAGCGTACTTAGAACAGGGGCCTACGAGCAGTACTTC. It is translated as CASVLRTGAYEQYF.

V is TRBV7-9 and J is TRBJ1-1, with TRBD1 as a possible D gene (6 bases). Germline lookup yields CDR1 SEHNR and CDR2 FQNEAQ (reference sequence). The CDR3 is 15 amino acids. V lost 5 bases and J lost 1, with 14 bases in between. Written as DNA, the CDR3 is TGTGCCAGCAGCCCAAAGGACAGAAAGAACACTGAAGCTTTCTTT. Residues: CASSPKDRKNTEAFF.

This chain connects TRBV13 to TRBJ2-3, with D hard to call. CDR1 is PRHDT and CDR2 is FYEKMQ in the germline V gene (reference sequence). V lost 1 base, J lost 0 bases, and 14 bases lay in between. The CDR3 extends over 17 amino acids. This CDR3 reads CASSLEARRPSTDTQYF. In DNA, the CDR3 is TGTGCCAGCAGCTTAGAGGCCAGGCGTCCTAGCACAGATACGCAGTATTTT.

This rearrangement joins TRBV5-1 to TRBJ1-6; D gene unclear. Germline V gene sequence: CDR1 SGHRS, CDR2 YFSETQ. CDR3 size: 17 residues. The V end lost 4 bases, the J end lost 10 bases, and 24 bases lay between the germline ends. CDR3 protein: CASSPRMMESDSSPLHF. The CDR3 DNA reads TGCGCCAGCAGCCCGCGGATGATGGAGTCGGATTCGTCACCCCTCCACTTT.

This clone was seen a handful of times. The J gene is TRBJ1-6, the V gene TRBV12-5; the D is unclear. V lost 2 bases to trimming and J lost 9 bases, with 11 bases between them. Germline V CDR1 and CDR2: LGHNT, FRNRAP. The length of the CDR3 is 14 residues. The DNA of the CDR3 is TGTGCTAGTGGTTTGATGGAGGGCCGTTCACCCCTCCACTTT. It is translated as CASGLMEGRSPLHF.

The CDR3 coding sequence is TGTGCCACCAGCAGAGTTATGACAGGGGGAATTGAAGCTTTCTTT. Translating it yields CATSRVMTGGIEAFF. J is TRBJ1-1 and V is TRBV15, with 9 bases that match TRBD1. V lost 1 base, J lost 7 bases, and 7 bases stayed unmatched. CDR1 LNHNV and CDR2 YYDKDF come from the germline V gene (reference sequence). The CDR3 contains 15 residues.